These T cell receptor beta chains were read from a single sample in a study of T cells in Graves' hyperthyroidism and ophthalmopathy. TCRdb reprocessed the multiplex PCR reads via MiXCR and lists one record per CDR3 protein. The table records around 580,000 distinct CDR3 sequences, 46% of them present only once. The sequencing sample was made of peripheral blood or thyroid tissue (not recorded which). These receptors were obtained from a woman aged 18-29 years with Graves' hyperthyroidism. CDR3s include the opening cysteine and the closing phenylalanine or tryptophan. Each record gives: CDR3 protein, CDR3 DNA, J gene, clone size, V gene, D gene. D genes are given only for firm matches. Not all rows give a size; the values are once, few, many and, for expanded clones, a class.

cdr3_aa: CATSRGTDYEQYF
cdr3_nt: TGTGCCACCAGCAGAGGGACGGACTACGAGCAGTACTTC
j_call: TRBJ2-7
clone_size: -
v_call: TRBV15
d_call: -

cdr3_aa: CAIPRHTSTNEKLFF
cdr3_nt: TGTGCCATCCCGAGACACACCTCGACTAATGAAAAACTGTTTTTT
j_call: TRBJ1-4
clone_size: many
v_call: TRBV10-3
d_call: -

cdr3_aa: CSASDRFGTGDQPQHF
cdr3_nt: TGCAGTGCTAGTGATCGGTTCGGGACAGGGGACCAGCCCCAGCATTTT
j_call: TRBJ1-5
clone_size: -
v_call: TRBV20-1
d_call: TRBD1

cdr3_aa: CSASRRATYEQYF
cdr3_nt: TGCAGTGCTAGTCGGAGAGCCACCTACGAGCAGTACTTC
j_call: TRBJ2-7
clone_size: -
v_call: TRBV20-1
d_call: -

cdr3_aa: CASRQTGPQETQYF
cdr3_nt: TGTGCCAGCAGACAAACGGGACCACAAGAGACCCAGTACTTC
j_call: TRBJ2-5
clone_size: many
v_call: TRBV12-3/TRBV12-4
d_call: -

cdr3_aa: CASSSGHHSGNTIYF
cdr3_nt: TGTGCCAGCAGCTCAGGACACCACTCTGGAAACACCATATATTTT
j_call: TRBJ1-3
clone_size: -
v_call: TRBV7-6
d_call: -

cdr3_aa: CSARGPSGRARETQYF
cdr3_nt: TGCAGTGCTAGAGGTCCTAGCGGGAGGGCAAGGGAGACCCAGTACTTC
j_call: TRBJ2-5
clone_size: many
v_call: TRBV20-1
d_call: TRBD2

cdr3_aa: CASSINLGGMRGYTF
cdr3_nt: TGTGCCAGTAGTATTAATCTTGGGGGAATGAGGGGCTACACCTTC
j_call: TRBJ1-2
clone_size: many
v_call: TRBV19
d_call: -

cdr3_aa: CASRFEGQGAYEQYF
cdr3_nt: TGCGCCAGCAGATTCGAGGGACAGGGGGCCTACGAGCAGTACTTC
j_call: TRBJ2-7
clone_size: many
v_call: TRBV5-1
d_call: TRBD1

cdr3_aa: CASSQEILATNEKLFF
cdr3_nt: TGTGCCAGCAGCCAAGAGATCCTCGCAACTAATGAAAAACTGTTTTTT
j_call: TRBJ1-4
clone_size: few
v_call: TRBV4-2
d_call: -

cdr3_aa: CASSPAGTKQETQYF
cdr3_nt: TGTGCCAGCAGCCCGGCCGGGACAAAACAAGAGACCCAGTACTTC
j_call: TRBJ2-5
clone_size: -
v_call: TRBV15
d_call: -

cdr3_aa: CASSLGSEHF
cdr3_nt: TGTGCCAGCAGCTTAGGCTCCGAGCATTTT
j_call: TRBJ1-5
clone_size: -
v_call: TRBV7-9
d_call: -

cdr3_aa: CASSLYREGDTEAFF
cdr3_nt: TGTGCCAGCAGTTTATACAGGGAGGGTGACACTGAAGCTTTCTTT
j_call: TRBJ1-1
clone_size: few
v_call: TRBV6-5
d_call: -

cdr3_aa: CADWDGEGTEAFF
cdr3_nt: TGTGCCGATTGGGATGGGGAGGGCACTGAAGCTTTCTTT
j_call: TRBJ1-1
clone_size: -
v_call: TRBV2
d_call: -

cdr3_aa: CASSQGLAGGNQPQHF
cdr3_nt: TGTGCCAGCAGCCAAGGCCTAGCAGGGGGCAATCAGCCCCAGCATTTT
j_call: TRBJ1-5
clone_size: many
v_call: TRBV4-2
d_call: -

cdr3_aa: CASSLRIAGGAVYTGELFF
cdr3_nt: TGTGCCAGTAGTCTCCGAATAGCGGGAGGGGCGGTGTACACCGGGGAGCTGTTTTTT
j_call: TRBJ2-2
clone_size: few
v_call: TRBV19
d_call: TRBD2

cdr3_aa: CSASGRRNNSPLHF
cdr3_nt: TGCAGTGCTAGCGGCAGAAGGAATAATTCACCCCTCCACTTT
j_call: TRBJ1-6
clone_size: -
v_call: TRBV20-1
d_call: -

cdr3_aa: CSASGGLAGIEQYF
cdr3_nt: TGCAGTGCTAGCGGGGGACTAGCGGGAATCGAGCAGTACTTC
j_call: TRBJ2-7
clone_size: many
v_call: TRBV20-1
d_call: TRBD2

cdr3_aa: CASAWTGKNTEAFF
cdr3_nt: TGCGCCAGCGCATGGACAGGGAAGAACACTGAAGCTTTCTTT
j_call: TRBJ1-1
clone_size: -
v_call: TRBV10-2
d_call: TRBD1

cdr3_aa: CASSERRQPQGEQYF
cdr3_nt: TGTGCCAGCAGTGAGAGAAGGCAGCCGCAGGGGGAGCAGTACTTC
j_call: TRBJ2-7
clone_size: many
v_call: TRBV2
d_call: -

cdr3_aa: CASSESFQNYGYTF
cdr3_nt: TGTGCCAGCAGTGAATCTTTTCAGAACTATGGCTACACCTTC
j_call: TRBJ1-2
clone_size: -
v_call: TRBV25-1
d_call: -

cdr3_aa: CASSGRAAKTQYF
cdr3_nt: TGTGCCAGCAGCGGACGGGCGGCAAAGACCCAGTACTTC
j_call: TRBJ2-5
clone_size: many
v_call: TRBV7-9
d_call: -

cdr3_aa: CATSRDPGSGYEQYF
cdr3_nt: TGTGCCACCAGCAGAGATCCTGGTTCAGGCTACGAGCAGTACTTC
j_call: TRBJ2-7
clone_size: few
v_call: TRBV15
d_call: -

cdr3_aa: CSAISDRGVTEAFF
cdr3_nt: TGCAGTGCTATTAGCGACAGGGGTGTCACTGAAGCTTTCTTT
j_call: TRBJ1-1
clone_size: -
v_call: TRBV20-1
d_call: TRBD1

cdr3_aa: CASRTLAGAGEQFF
cdr3_nt: TGTGCCAGCAGAACATTAGCGGGAGCTGGTGAGCAGTTCTTC
j_call: TRBJ2-1
clone_size: -
v_call: TRBV6-1
d_call: TRBD2

cdr3_aa: CASSQIPEIYGYTF
cdr3_nt: TGCGCCAGCAGCCAAATTCCGGAGATCTATGGCTACACCTTC
j_call: TRBJ1-2
clone_size: many
v_call: TRBV4-1
d_call: -

cdr3_aa: CASSPEGYEQYF
cdr3_nt: TGTGCCAGCAGTCCTGAGGGCTACGAGCAGTACTTC
j_call: TRBJ2-7
clone_size: many
v_call: TRBV11-3
d_call: -

cdr3_aa: CASSSGGPAEQYF
cdr3_nt: TGTGCCAGCAGCTCGGGAGGGCCGGCTGAGCAGTACTTC
j_call: TRBJ2-7
clone_size: -
v_call: TRBV7-1
d_call: TRBD2

cdr3_aa: CASSEFRQGGQPQHF
cdr3_nt: TGTGCCAGCAGTGAATTTCGTCAGGGCGGGCAGCCCCAGCATTTT
j_call: TRBJ1-5
clone_size: few
v_call: TRBV6-4
d_call: -

cdr3_aa: CASSPDSHNEQFF
cdr3_nt: TGTGCCAGCAGCCCCGACAGCCACAATGAGCAGTTCTTC
j_call: TRBJ2-1
clone_size: -
v_call: TRBV11-2
d_call: -

cdr3_aa: CASSQTSGLAGVETQYF
cdr3_nt: TGTGCCAGCAGCCAAACCTCTGGACTAGCGGGAGTCGAGACCCAGTACTTC
j_call: TRBJ2-5
clone_size: few
v_call: TRBV7-6
d_call: TRBD2

cdr3_aa: CSLPKGNTEAFF
cdr3_nt: TGCAGTTTGCCGAAAGGGAACACTGAAGCTTTCTTT
j_call: TRBJ1-1
clone_size: many
v_call: TRBV20-1
d_call: -

cdr3_aa: CASRGTGLYGYTF
cdr3_nt: TGCGCCAGCAGGGGGACAGGCTTATATGGCTACACCTTC
j_call: TRBJ1-2
clone_size: -
v_call: TRBV10-1
d_call: TRBD1

cdr3_aa: CSALRQGAFSGYTF
cdr3_nt: TGCAGCGCCCTAAGACAGGGGGCATTTTCTGGCTACACCTTC
j_call: TRBJ1-2
clone_size: many
v_call: TRBV29-1
d_call: TRBD1

cdr3_aa: CASSVTDRGELFF
cdr3_nt: TGTGCCAGCAGTGTTACGGACCGCGGGGAGCTGTTTTTT
j_call: TRBJ2-2
clone_size: many
v_call: TRBV25-1
d_call: -

cdr3_aa: CASSQSGDRPHYEQYF
cdr3_nt: TGTGCCAGCAGCCAAAGCGGGGACCGACCCCACTACGAGCAGTACTTC
j_call: TRBJ2-7
clone_size: -
v_call: TRBV12-3/TRBV12-4
d_call: TRBD2

cdr3_aa: CSAPPGTMVETQYF
cdr3_nt: TGCAGTGCTCCTCCCGGGACTATGGTAGAGACCCAGTACTTC
j_call: TRBJ2-5
clone_size: many
v_call: TRBV20-1
d_call: TRBD2

cdr3_aa: CASSSSGTGMAEAFF
cdr3_nt: TGTGCCAGCAGCTCTTCCGGGACAGGGATGGCTGAAGCTTTCTTT
j_call: TRBJ1-1
clone_size: many
v_call: TRBV7-3
d_call: TRBD1

cdr3_aa: CASSGGGGNTIYF
cdr3_nt: TGTGCCAGCTCCGGAGGGGGGGGAAACACCATATATTTT
j_call: TRBJ1-3
clone_size: -
v_call: TRBV27
d_call: -

cdr3_aa: CASTWTGTGELFF
cdr3_nt: TGTGCCAGCACCTGGACCGGCACCGGGGAGCTGTTTTTT
j_call: TRBJ2-2
clone_size: many
v_call: TRBV7-9
d_call: -

cdr3_aa: CASSLIGTSGRYEQYF
cdr3_nt: TGTGCCAGCAGCTTAATCGGAACTAGCGGGAGATACGAGCAGTACTTC
j_call: TRBJ2-7
clone_size: many
v_call: TRBV7-9
d_call: TRBD2

cdr3_aa: CASSLMVAGAHTGELFF
cdr3_nt: TGTGCCAGCAGCTTAATGGTGGCGGGGGCGCACACCGGGGAGCTGTTTTTT
j_call: TRBJ2-2
clone_size: many
v_call: TRBV7-3
d_call: -

cdr3_aa: CASSIARPYREYEQYF
cdr3_nt: TGTGCCAGTAGTATAGCCAGGCCCTATCGGGAGTACGAGCAGTACTTC
j_call: TRBJ2-7
clone_size: many
v_call: TRBV19
d_call: -

cdr3_aa: CASSYDNSGIYEQYF
cdr3_nt: TGTGCCAGCAGCTATGATAACAGCGGGATCTACGAGCAGTACTTC
j_call: TRBJ2-7
clone_size: once
v_call: TRBV7-2
d_call: TRBD2

cdr3_aa: CASSMGTGAFF
cdr3_nt: TGTGCCAGTAGTATGGGGACAGGGGCTTTCTTT
j_call: TRBJ1-1
clone_size: -
v_call: TRBV19
d_call: TRBD1

cdr3_aa: CSARERGTSGEGNEQFF
cdr3_nt: TGCAGTGCTAGAGAGAGAGGGACTAGCGGGGAGGGCAATGAGCAGTTCTTT
j_call: TRBJ2-2
clone_size: -
v_call: TRBV20-1
d_call: TRBD2

cdr3_aa: CASSPGPYSNQPQHF
cdr3_nt: TGTGCCAGCAGCCCGGGGCCATATAGCAATCAGCCCCAGCATTTT
j_call: TRBJ1-5
clone_size: many
v_call: TRBV11-2
d_call: -

cdr3_aa: CASVVSSYEAFF
cdr3_nt: TGTGCCAGCGTTGTGTCGAGTTATGAAGCTTTCTTT
j_call: TRBJ1-1
clone_size: -
v_call: TRBV25-1
d_call: -

cdr3_aa: CASSYSSRARLAVNTGELFF
cdr3_nt: TGTGCCAGCAGTTACTCGTCCCGGGCGAGACTAGCGGTGAACACCGGGGAGCTGTTTTTT
j_call: TRBJ2-2
clone_size: -
v_call: TRBV6-6
d_call: TRBD2

cdr3_aa: CASSQGNLAGSYEQYF
cdr3_nt: TGCGCCAGCAGCCAAGGTAATCTAGCGGGAAGCTACGAGCAGTACTTC
j_call: TRBJ2-7
clone_size: few
v_call: TRBV4-1
d_call: TRBD2

cdr3_aa: CSARDFGRGTQETQYF
cdr3_nt: TGCAGTGCTAGAGATTTTGGCAGGGGGACACAAGAGACCCAGTACTTC
j_call: TRBJ2-5
clone_size: -
v_call: TRBV20-1
d_call: TRBD1

cdr3_aa: CAISDAISGANVLTF
cdr3_nt: TGTGCCATCAGTGACGCGATCTCTGGGGCCAACGTCCTGACTTTC
j_call: TRBJ2-6
clone_size: -
v_call: TRBV10-3
d_call: -

cdr3_aa: CASSLTQNPRTDTQYF
cdr3_nt: TGTGCCAGCAGCTTAACCCAGAACCCTCGCACAGATACGCAGTATTTT
j_call: TRBJ2-3
clone_size: -
v_call: TRBV7-3
d_call: -

cdr3_aa: CASNVRGAWNEQYF
cdr3_nt: TGTGCCAGTAATGTCCGCGGGGCGTGGAATGAGCAGTACTTC
j_call: TRBJ2-7
clone_size: once
v_call: TRBV19
d_call: -

cdr3_aa: CASSPQGNQPQHF
cdr3_nt: TGTGCCAGCAGCCCTCAGGGAAATCAGCCCCAGCATTTT
j_call: TRBJ1-5
clone_size: many
v_call: TRBV7-9
d_call: -

cdr3_aa: CASSPDTGGETQYF
cdr3_nt: TGTGCCAGCAGCCCTGACACCGGGGGGGAGACCCAGTACTTC
j_call: TRBJ2-5
clone_size: -
v_call: TRBV7-2
d_call: TRBD2

cdr3_aa: CASSRAGGNTDTQYF
cdr3_nt: TGCGCCAGCAGCCGAGCGGGAGGGAACACAGATACGCAGTATTTT
j_call: TRBJ2-3
clone_size: -
v_call: TRBV10-2
d_call: TRBD2